A single sample is the source of the 27 T cell receptor beta chains below, sequenced in a study of CD8+CD57+ T cells in acquired aplastic anemia. The patients chosen for sequencing had shown expansion of CD8+CD57+ cells (detected by flow cytometry). Both TCR beta VDJ combination and CDR3 sequence profiling were carried out. Genomic DNA was the template for this profiling. MiXCR was run by TCRdb on the reads, yielding one entry per CDR3 protein. Among approximately 190,000 distinct CDR3 sequences listed, less than 60% were seen once. The sequenced sample consisted of sorted CD4+, CD8+, or CD8+CD57+ T cells (not recorded which) from PBMCs. The receptors come from a human donor with aplastic anemia.

Concerning this clonotype: Compared with germline, one end of the junction differs, possibly owing to a read error. The V gene is TRBV27, the J gene TRBJ2-2; tentative D call: TRBD1 (7 bases). The CDR3 is 14 residues long. From germline, CDR1 is MNHEY and CDR2 SMNVEV (reference sequence). The CDR3 bases are TGTGCCAGCAGTAAGACAGGGTCGGGCGGGGAGCTGCTTTTT. It yields the protein CASSKTGSGGELLF.

The genes are TRBV18 and TRBJ2-7; 9 nucleotides match TRBD1. There are 15 residues in the CDR3. Germline V lookup: CDR1 KGHSH, CDR2 LQKENI. J was trimmed by 5 bases and V by 0 bases; bases with no gene match: 5. This CDR3 is CASSPPGQGSHEQYF. The CDR3 region has the DNA TGTGCCAGCTCACCACCGGGACAGGGTAGCCACGAGCAGTACTTC.

A single count supports this clonotype. The chain uses TRBV12-3 or TRBV12-4 and TRBJ2-7; D remains unclear. This CDR3 has 13 amino acids. Trimming removed 3 bases from V and 5 bases from J, with 11 bases in between. The CDR3 spells CASSLVGLNEQYF. CDR3 DNA: TGTGCCAGCAGTTTGGTGGGTTTGAACGAGCAGTACTTC.

Points on this clonotype: The conserved closing phenylalanine or tryptophan is absent in this CDR3, likely reflecting a read error. The gene calls are TRBV5-6 and TRBJ2-7; D is perhaps TRBD2 (6 bases). The CDR3 is 14 residues long. Germline V lookup: CDR1 SGHDT, CDR2 YYEEEE. Trimming removed 3 bases from V and 5 bases from J, with 15 bases in between. The CDR3 bases are TGTGCCAGCAGCTCGGGACTTATTTCCAACGAGCAGTACTCC. Its translation: CASSSGLISNEQYS.

This clonotype was detected many times. The chain uses TRBV6-5 and TRBJ2-3; D assignment may be TRBD1 or TRBD2 (5 bases each). CDR3 length: 13 residues. V lost 0 bases, J lost 13 bases, and 14 bases lay in between. Looked up from germline, CDR1 is MNHEY and CDR2 is SVGAGI. In DNA form, the CDR3 reads TGTGCCAGCAGTTACTCCAGGGAACACGGGAAGTATTTT. This codes for CASSYSREHGKYF.

CDR3 nucleotide sequence: TGCAGTGCTAGAAGTGGCAGGGGACGTAACTATGGCTACACCTTC. Translation gives CSARSGRGRNYGYTF. This chain joins TRBV20-1 and TRBJ1-2; maybe TRBD1 (6 bases). Germline V gene lookup returns CDR1 DFQATT and CDR2 SNEGSKA (reference sequence). V was clipped by 2 bases and J by 1 base, with 14 bases between them. CDR3 size: 15 residues.

The chain links TRBV10-3 to TRBJ1-5; D not resolved. Germline lookup yields CDR1 ENHRY and CDR2 SYGVKD. The CDR3 totals 15 residues. The V end lost 2 bases, the J end lost 1 base, and 9 bases lay between the germline ends. CDR3 in amino acids: CAISERQESNQPQHF. In DNA, the CDR3 is TGTGCCATCAGTGAGAGGCAAGAGAGCAATCAGCCCCAGCATTTT.

This clonotype was recorded at least ten times. The V call is TRBV9, the J call TRBJ1-1; 8 bases map to TRBD1. CDR1 SGDLS and CDR2 YYNGEE come from the germline V gene. V lost 2 bases and J lost 2; bases outside the gene matches: 14. The CDR3 runs to 18 residues. CDR3 sequence reads: CASSVAPGTGGSNTEAFF. The CDR3 bases are TGTGCCAGCAGCGTGGCTCCCGGGACAGGAGGTTCTAACACTGAAGCTTTCTTT.

This chain links TRBV7-8 with TRBJ1-6, with D perhaps matching TRBD1 (5 bases). Germline V lookup: CDR1 SGHVS, CDR2 FQNEAQ. The CDR3 is made up of 16 amino acids. The germline V and J ends were trimmed by 1 base and 14 bases, with 21 bases remaining between them. The CDR3 sequence: CASSLGLGQALVTLHF. DNA for the CDR3: TGTGCCAGCAGCTTAGGTTTGGGGCAAGCGCTTGTGACCCTCCACTTT.

This clonotype showed up many times. The chain has TRBV12-3 or TRBV12-4 and TRBJ1-1, with unresolved D. Trimming pared 4 bases from V and 1 base from J, leaving 7 bases between. This CDR3 contains 13 residues. CDR3 in DNA: TGTGCCAGCAGTTCAACAAGGAACACTGAAGCTTTCTTT. This codes for CASSSTRNTEAFF.

A single count supports this clonotype. The gene calls are TRBV10-3 and TRBJ2-2, with TRBD2 matching over 10 bases. Germline values: CDR1 ENHRY, CDR2 SYGVKD. The CDR3 contains 16 residues. V lost 5 bases, J lost 1 base, and 4 bases stayed unmatched. The CDR3, as DNA: TGTGCCATCAGTCCTAAGCGGGGGGGGAACACCGGGGAGCTGTTTTTT. Its translation is CAISPKRGGNTGELFF.

The J gene is TRBJ1-1, the V gene TRBV2; 8 nucleotides agree with TRBD1. Germline V CDR1 and CDR2: SNHLY, FYNNEI. V trimming: 4 bases; J trimming: 4 bases; junction bases outside the gene matches: 5. The CDR3 sequence is 14 residues long. In DNA, the CDR3 is TGTGCCAGCAGTGTCGGCACAGGGGGCACTGAAGCTTTCTTT. Translation: CASSVGTGGTEAFF.

Points on this clonotype: A much larger clone is a single base away; this may be a read error. This rearrangement joins TRBV19 to TRBJ2-3; D is unclear. CDR3 size: 16 residues. Trimming pared 8 bases from V and 4 bases from J, leaving 22 bases between. CDR1 is LNHDA, CDR2 SQIVND, per germline (reference sequence). CDR3 protein: CASSPPPWIKPDTQYF. The CDR3 nucleotides are TGTGCCAGTTCACCCCCCCCCTGGATCAAGCCAGATACGCAGTATTTT.

There are many counts of this clonotype. The genes are TRBV9 and TRBJ2-7; D gene ambiguous. This CDR3 has 15 amino acids. The V gene's germline CDR1 is SGDLS and CDR2 YYNGEE. V was clipped by 3 bases and J by 6 bases, with 19 bases between them. The CDR3 nucleotides are TGTGCCAGCAGCGCCATACCGGGCCCACAGAGCGAGCAGTACTTC. The encoded protein is CASSAIPGPQSEQYF.

The sample holds many counts of this clonotype. The rearrangement joins TRBV7-9 to TRBJ2-2, with a weak D call TRBD1 (6 bases). The germline V gene has CDR1 SEHNR and CDR2 FQNEAQ (reference sequence). Trimming stripped 5 bases from V and 6 bases from J, with 10 bases between. The CDR3 spans 13 residues. This chain's CDR3 is CASSVGHAGELFF. The DNA of the CDR3 is TGTGCCAGCAGCGTGGGACACGCCGGGGAGCTGTTTTTT.

The rearrangement links TRBV4-2 to TRBJ1-5, with D hard to call. The CDR3 extends over 14 amino acids. Germline V gene sequence: CDR1 LGHNA, CDR2 YNFKEQ. V was pared by 0 bases and J by 4 bases, with 7 bases between. CDR3 coding DNA: TGTGCCAGCAGCCAAGAAGTAGGAAATCAGCCCCAGCATTTT. This codes for CASSQEVGNQPQHF.

The rearrangement links TRBV2 to TRBJ2-7; 7 bases match TRBD1. J was trimmed by 5 bases and V by 6 bases; bases with no gene match: 10. The length of the CDR3 is 14 residues. Germline CDR1 is SNHLY and CDR2 is FYNNEI. In nucleotides, the CDR3 is TGTGCCAGCAGCACAAACAGGGGTTGGGACGAGCAGTACTTC. Translation: CASSTNRGWDEQYF.

This clonotype was seen only a few times. The chain recombines TRBV19 with TRBJ2-6; D is uncertain. Germline lookup yields CDR1 LNHDA and CDR2 SQIVND (reference sequence). The CDR3 contains 15 residues. V was shortened by 2 bases and J by 0 bases, with 5 bases between the two germline ends. The CDR3 DNA reads as TGTGCCAGTAGTATAATGATCTCTGGGGCCAACGTCCTGACTTTC. It codes for CASSIMISGANVLTF.

V gene TRBV4-3 combines with J gene TRBJ2-7; 9 bases agree with TRBD2. This CDR3 has 15 residues. Per germline, CDR1 LGHNA and CDR2 YSLEER. Trimming took 2 bases from V and 4 from J; bases not matched to a gene: 6. The CDR3 is CASSQQLAGDYEQYF. For the CDR3, the DNA is TGCGCCAGCAGCCAACAACTAGCGGGCGATTACGAGCAGTACTTC.

The chain employs TRBV29-1 and TRBJ2-6, with D unclear. V lost 6 bases and J 1 base, leaving 13 bases between the germline ends. The CDR3 has 15 residues. Germline V CDR1 and CDR2: SQVTM, ANQGSEA. This chain's CDR3 is CSVRSGSSGANVLTF. The CDR3, as DNA: TGCAGCGTCCGATCGGGCTCGTCTGGGGCCAACGTCCTGACTTTC.

The table lists this clonotype with many counts. The chain carries TRBV6-5 and TRBJ2-3; D is perhaps TRBD1 (5 bases). V shed 3 bases and J shed 6 bases, with 13 bases lying between them. The CDR3 has 14 residues. Germline values: CDR1 MNHEY, CDR2 SVGAGI. The CDR3 DNA is TGTGCCAGCAGTTATCATACCAAGGGGGATACGCAGTATTTT. Amino acid sequence: CASSYHTKGDTQYF.

This clonotype was recorded a few times. J is TRBJ2-7 and V is TRBV10-3; no definite D call. Germline lookup yields CDR1 ENHRY and CDR2 SYGVKD. The CDR3 length is 13 residues. Trimming left V 3 bases short and J 2 bases short, with 8 bases between. The CDR3 reads CAISDTAPYEQYF. The CDR3 DNA reads as TGTGCCATCAGTGATACCGCACCCTACGAGCAGTACTTC.

This clonotype was seen many times. The gene calls are TRBV5-1 and TRBJ1-1, with a weak D call TRBD1 (5 bases). The CDR3 is 16 amino acids. V dropped 2 bases and J dropped 6 bases, with 20 bases sitting between them. CDR1 and CDR2 (germline): SGHRS, YFSETQ. The CDR3 DNA reads as TGCGCCAGCAGCTTCGGGGCAGGGTCGCCGGGGGCTGAAGCTTTCTTT. Its translation: CASSFGAGSPGAEAFF.

On this clonotype: The final CDR3 position lacks the conserved phenylalanine or tryptophan, pointing to a likely read error. The V gene is TRBV12-3 or TRBV12-4, the J gene TRBJ2-5; D may be TRBD2 (6 bases). V was shortened by 5 bases and J by 5 bases, with 15 bases between the two germline ends. CDR3 length: 14 amino acids. The DNA for the CDR3 is TGTGCCAGCAGTCGAGATGGGAGGATGGAGACCCAGTACTCC. Residues: CASSRDGRMETQYS.

V gene TRBV29-1 combines with J gene TRBJ2-2, with 8 bases fitting TRBD1. CDR1 SQVTM and CDR2 ANQGSEA come from the germline V gene. This CDR3 contains 15 residues. The trim removed 6 bases at V and 6 bases at J, leaving 12 bases unmatched. CDR3 loop: CSVTAGTGFAGELFF. CDR3 coding DNA: TGCAGCGTGACGGCCGGGACAGGTTTCGCCGGGGAGCTGTTTTTT.

This chain connects TRBV29-1 to TRBJ1-5; TRBD1 matches at 8 bases. Germline V gives CDR1 SQVTM, CDR2 ANQGSEA. The CDR3 has 14 amino acids. Trimming took 6 bases from V and 2 from J; bases not matched to a gene: 6. CDR3 sequence reads: CSVAQGAGNQPQHF. Here the CDR3 DNA reads TGCAGCGTCGCTCAGGGGGCCGGCAATCAGCCCCAGCATTTT.

The chain recombines TRBV10-3 with TRBJ1-1, with TRBD1 identical over 7 bases. This CDR3 region has 14 residues. V lost 6 bases to trimming and J lost 4 bases; unmatched junction nucleotides: 8. Per the germline V gene, CDR1 is ENHRY and CDR2 is SYGVKD. The CDR3: CAISGQVGGTEAFF. As DNA, the CDR3 is TGTGCCATCAGCGGACAGGTTGGTGGCACTGAAGCTTTCTTT.